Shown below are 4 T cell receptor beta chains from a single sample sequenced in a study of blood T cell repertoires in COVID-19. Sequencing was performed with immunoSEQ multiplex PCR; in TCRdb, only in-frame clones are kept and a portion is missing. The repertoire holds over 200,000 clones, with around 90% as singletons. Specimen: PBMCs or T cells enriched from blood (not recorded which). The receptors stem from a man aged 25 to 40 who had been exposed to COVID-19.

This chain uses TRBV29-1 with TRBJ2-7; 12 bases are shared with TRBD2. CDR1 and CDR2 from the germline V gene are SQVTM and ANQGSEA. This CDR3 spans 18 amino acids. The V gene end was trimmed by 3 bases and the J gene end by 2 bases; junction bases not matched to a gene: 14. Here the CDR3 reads CSVELAGGPVLGPYEQYF. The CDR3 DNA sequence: TGCAGCGTTGAGCTAGCGGGGGGGCCGGTCCTTGGACCCTACGAGCAGTACTTC.

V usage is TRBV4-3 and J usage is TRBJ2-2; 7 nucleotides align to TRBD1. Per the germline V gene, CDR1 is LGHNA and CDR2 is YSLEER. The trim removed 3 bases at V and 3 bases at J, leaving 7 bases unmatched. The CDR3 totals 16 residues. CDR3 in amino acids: CASSQGDRVDTGELFF. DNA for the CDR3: TGCGCCAGCAGCCAGGGAGACAGGGTGGACACCGGGGAGCTGTTTTTT.

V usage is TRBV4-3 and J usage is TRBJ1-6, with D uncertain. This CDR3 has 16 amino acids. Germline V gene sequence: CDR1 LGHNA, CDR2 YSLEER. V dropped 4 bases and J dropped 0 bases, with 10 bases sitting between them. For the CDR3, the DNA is TGCGCCAGCAGCCCTAGGTTAAGCTCCTATAATTCACCCCTCCACTTT. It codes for CASSPRLSSYNSPLHF.

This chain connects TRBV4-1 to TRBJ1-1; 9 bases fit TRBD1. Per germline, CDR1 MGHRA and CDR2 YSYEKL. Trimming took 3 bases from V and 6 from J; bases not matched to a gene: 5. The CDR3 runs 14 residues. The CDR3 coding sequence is TGCGCCAGCAGCCACGGACAGGGGAGTTCTGAAGCTTTCTTT. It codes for CASSHGQGSSEAFF.